This T cell receptor beta chain was documented in a study of blood T cell repertoires in COVID-19. The germline V and J ends were trimmed by 1 base and 2 bases, with 12 bases remaining between them. The germline gives CDR1 LGHNA, CDR2 YNFKEQ. This CDR3 region has 15 residues. Assay: immunoSEQ multiplex PCR; the TCRdb copy retains only in-frame clones and omits some. The data contain about 89,000 clones, 60% to 85% of them singletons. The chain uses TRBV4-2 and TRBJ2-7; weak D call: TRBD2 (6 bases). This receptor was taken from a human donor in a cohort sampled during active COVID-19. Material for sequencing was peripheral blood. The CDR3 loop reads CASSQAGTSAYEQYF. CDR3 in DNA: TGTGCCAGCAGCCAAGCGGGGACTTCCGCCTACGAGCAGTACTTC.